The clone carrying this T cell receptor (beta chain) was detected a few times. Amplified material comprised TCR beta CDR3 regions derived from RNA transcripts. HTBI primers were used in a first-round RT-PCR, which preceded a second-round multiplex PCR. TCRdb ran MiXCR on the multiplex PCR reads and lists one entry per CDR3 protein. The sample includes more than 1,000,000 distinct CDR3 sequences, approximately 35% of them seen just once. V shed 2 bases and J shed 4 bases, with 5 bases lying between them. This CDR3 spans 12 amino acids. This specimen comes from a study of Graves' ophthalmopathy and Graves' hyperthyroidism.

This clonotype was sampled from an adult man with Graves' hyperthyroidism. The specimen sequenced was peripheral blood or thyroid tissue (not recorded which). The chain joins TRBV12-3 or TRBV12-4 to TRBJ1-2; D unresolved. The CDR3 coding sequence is TGTGCCAGCAGTTTAATAACCTATGGCTACACCTTC. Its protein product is CASSLITYGYTF.